The clone carrying this TCR beta chain was picked up many times. The data were taken from a study of T cells in Graves' hyperthyroidism and ophthalmopathy. The TCR beta CDR3 regions underwent amplification using RNA transcripts as the source. RT-PCR in the first round (using the HTBI primer set) targeted the TCR CDR3. TCRdb re-derived calls from the multiplex PCR reads in MiXCR, one entry per CDR3 protein. The sample consists of fewer than 850,000 distinct CDR3 sequences, 17% of them appearing once. Germline CDR1 SNHLY, CDR2 FYNNEI. J gave up 7 bases and V 0 bases, and 9 bases lay outside the gene matches. This CDR3 has 15 amino acids.

The chain carries TRBV2 and TRBJ2-7; 7 positions agree with TRBD1. The receptor was derived from a man aged 45-65 years with Graves' hyperthyroidism. Material for sequencing was blood. The CDR3 DNA reads TGTGCCAGCAGTGAAGCGGGACAGACAAACCAAGAGCAGTACTTC. It is translated as CASSEAGQTNQEQYF.